A single sample is the source of the 8 T cell receptor beta chains below, sequenced in a study of T cell changes during pregnancy in multiple sclerosis. Measured with immunoSEQ multiplex PCR; TCRdb has only the in-frame clones, and not every one. The sample shows approximately 10,000 clones, over 80% of them seen only once. Sequenced material: CD8+ T cells from peripheral blood mononuclear cells, taken in the third trimester of pregnancy. The receptors originated from a female donor in good health, enrolled as a control in a pregnancy study.

The chain couples TRBV15 to TRBJ2-7; the match to TRBD1 covers 11 bases. The CDR3 spans 13 residues. Germline V gene data show CDR1 as LNHNV and CDR2 as YYDKDF (reference sequence). The ends lost 8 bases at V and 6 bases at J; junction bases unmatched: 6. CDR3 nucleotide sequence: TGTGCCACCCTGGACAGGGGGCCGGGCGAGCAGTACTTC. Amino acids: CATLDRGPGEQYF.

This chain joins TRBV27 and TRBJ1-1; 7 positions agree with TRBD1. The CDR3 is 14 residues long. Germline CDR1 and CDR2: MNHEY and SMNVEV (reference sequence). Trimming took 4 bases from V and 5 from J; bases not matched to a gene: 7. The CDR3 reads CASSSTGARTEAFF. CDR3 in DNA: TGTGCCAGCAGTTCCACAGGGGCGAGGACTGAAGCTTTCTTT.

The chain uses TRBV4-3 and TRBJ2-7; 8 bases match TRBD1. CDR3 length: 16 amino acids. Germline CDR1 and CDR2: LGHNA and YSLEER. J gave up 5 bases and V 4 bases, and 13 bases lay outside the gene matches. CDR3 bases: TGCGCCAGCAGCCCGGTCCAGGGGGCCTCGGTCCACGAGCAGTACTTC. Its translation is CASSPVQGASVHEQYF.

This chain connects TRBV28 to TRBJ2-1, with 7 bases lining up with TRBD1. This CDR3 spans 14 amino acids. V trimming: 6 bases; J trimming: 6 bases; junction bases outside the gene matches: 8. Looked up from germline, CDR1 is MDHEN and CDR2 is SYDVKM. The CDR3 reads CASSFLGQTNEQFF. The CDR3 DNA is TGTGCCAGCAGCTTCCTGGGACAGACCAATGAGCAGTTCTTC.

This clone was counted between two and nine times. The chain employs TRBV7-3 and TRBJ2-2, with no clear D. This CDR3 is 14 amino acids long. Trimming took off 2 bases at V and 7 bases at J, with 11 bases between the two ends. The germline V gene has CDR1 SGHTA and CDR2 FQGTGA. CDR3 protein: CASSLYYPSGELFF. The CDR3 nucleotides are TGTGCCAGCAGCTTATACTACCCGAGCGGGGAGCTGTTTTTT.

This rearrangement joins TRBV6-4 to TRBJ2-2, with D possibly matching TRBD1 (5 bases). V was cut by 4 bases and J by 5 bases, with 11 bases left in between. Germline CDR1 MRHNA, CDR2 SNTAGT. The CDR3 contains 14 residues. In nucleotides, the CDR3 is TGTGCCAGCAGTGTACAAGGGGATACCGGGGAGCTGTTTTTT. Translated, it gives CASSVQGDTGELFF.

The chain employs TRBV21-1 and TRBJ2-5; the table's D call, TRBD2, was not checked against the DNA. TRBV21-1 is noted as a pseudogene. This CDR3 has 13 residues. As DNA, the CDR3 is TGTGCCAGCTTTGGGAGGGGGAGAGAGACCCAGTACTTC. It encodes CASFGRGRETQYF.

This clone is classed as large. The chain uses TRBV5-6 and TRBJ2-5; perhaps TRBD1 as D (5 bases). The germline CDR1 and CDR2 sequences are SGHDT and YYEEEE. Trimming stripped 0 bases from V and 0 bases from J, with 12 bases between. CDR3 length: 16 amino acids. Here the CDR3 reads CASSLAGRAYQETQYF. As DNA, the CDR3 is TGTGCCAGCAGCTTGGCCGGCAGGGCGTACCAAGAGACCCAGTACTTC.